Presented here are 22 T cell receptor beta chains from one specimen sequenced in a study of CXCR4 blockade with PD-1 therapy in pancreatic cancer. Assay: immunoSEQ multiplex PCR; the TCRdb copy retains only in-frame clones and omits some. This sample has roughly 18,000 clones; around 72% occur once, and the top ten carry 5% to 7%. The sample was tumor tissue. All receptors come from a human donor with pancreatic ductal adenocarcinoma.

This chain links TRBV18 with TRBJ1-1, with D unresolved. Trimming took 2 bases from V and 0 from J, leaving 4 bases between them. Germline-derived CDR1 and CDR2 are KGHSH and LQKENI. This CDR3 spans 13 amino acids. The CDR3 is CASSPKVNTEAFF. The DNA of the CDR3 is TGTGCCAGCTCACCAAAGGTGAACACTGAAGCTTTCTTT.

This clone was counted a single time. The chain employs TRBV19 and TRBJ1-1; TRBD1 is a possible D gene (5 bases). Between the trimmed V and J ends, which lost 7 bases and 0 bases, there was a span of 21 bases. The CDR3 extends over 17 amino acids. Germline V gene lookup returns CDR1 LNHDA and CDR2 SQIVND (reference sequence). The chain's CDR3 is CASTIGPPGRLNTEAFF. CDR3 bases: TGTGCCAGTACTATTGGGCCTCCGGGACGGTTGAACACTGAAGCTTTCTTT.

This clone occurred a few times. The chain couples TRBV5-1 to TRBJ2-2; 11 positions agree with TRBD2. The CDR3 runs 15 residues. CDR1 is SGHRS and CDR2 is YFSETQ in the germline V gene. Losses at the gene ends were 3 bases for V and 6 bases for J; bases not matched to a gene: 4. The CDR3 protein is CASSSGLAVAGELFF. The CDR3 coding sequence is TGCGCCAGCAGCTCGGGACTAGCGGTGGCCGGGGAGCTGTTTTTT.

The chain uses TRBV19 and TRBJ2-2, with 7 bases identical to TRBD2. J was trimmed by 5 bases and V by 3 bases; bases with no gene match: 9. Germline CDR1 and CDR2: LNHDA and SQIVND (reference sequence). The CDR3 contains 16 residues. Written as DNA, the CDR3 is TGTGCCAGTAGTATGAGGCGCCAGGGAGGGACCGGGGAGCTGTTTTTT. Translation gives CASSMRRQGGTGELFF.

The chain couples TRBV30 to TRBJ2-7; D might be TRBD1 or TRBD2, each matching 6 bases. V shed 8 bases and J shed 4 bases, with 15 bases lying between them. This CDR3 has 12 residues. Germline values: CDR1 GTSNPN, CDR2 SVGIG (reference sequence). The CDR3 DNA is TGTGCCGCGGAGGGGGGAGCTTACGAGCAGTACTTC. Its translation: CAAEGGAYEQYF.

The chain couples TRBV14 to TRBJ2-5, with D unclear. V gave up 0 bases and J gave up 5 bases, with 10 bases separating them. Germline CDR1 SGHDN, CDR2 FVKESK. The CDR3 extends over 14 amino acids. The CDR3 reads CASSQDLRTETQYF. The DNA of the CDR3 is TGTGCCAGCAGCCAAGATCTCCGTACGGAGACCCAGTACTTC.

About this clone itself: One end of the junction does not line up with germline, which may come from a read error. The genes are TRBV25-1 and TRBJ2-5; 7 bases are shared with TRBD2. Germline V gene data show CDR1 as MGHDK and CDR2 as SYGVNS. This CDR3 is built from 15 residues. Here the CDR3 reads CASSTFSGWRETQYF. CDR3 in DNA: TGTGCCAGTTCAACATTTAGCGGGTGGCGGGAGACCCAATACTTC.

The rearrangement links TRBV19 to TRBJ2-1, with D unclear. Per the germline V gene, CDR1 is LNHDA and CDR2 is SQIVND (reference sequence). The CDR3 is made up of 11 amino acids. Trimming left V 8 bases short and J 9 bases short, with 11 bases between. CDR3 in amino acids: CASGTLSEQFF. The CDR3 nucleotides read TGTGCCAGTGGAACCTTGTCTGAGCAGTTCTTC.

This chain connects TRBV6-8 to TRBJ2-2; the match to TRBD2 covers 12 bases. Germline assignment: CDR1 MNHGY and CDR2 SAAAGT. This CDR3 region has 17 residues. Germline trimming cut 4 bases from V and 7 bases from J; bases unmatched to any gene: 10. In DNA, the CDR3 is TGTGCCAGCAGTTCCCCCCGACTAGCGGGAGATGGCGGGGAGCTGTTTTTT. This sequence encodes CASSSPRLAGDGGELFF.

The chain uses TRBV29-1 and TRBJ2-1; D is ambiguous. Trimming stripped 3 bases from V and 3 bases from J, with 6 bases between. CDR3 length: 12 residues. Germline V gives CDR1 SQVTM, CDR2 ANQGSEA. The CDR3 sequence is CSVDQDYNEQFF. DNA for the CDR3: TGCAGCGTTGATCAAGACTACAATGAGCAGTTCTTC.

V usage is TRBV6-8 and J usage is TRBJ2-3, with 8 bases lining up with TRBD2. The CDR3 totals 17 residues. The V segment lost 5 bases and the J segment 0 bases; nucleotides outside the gene matches: 10. Germline CDR1 reads MNHGY; CDR2 reads SAAAGT. CDR3 DNA sequence: TGTGCCAGCAGTCCCCCTGTCGGGAGGGCTAGCACAGATACGCAGTATTTT. Encoded protein: CASSPPVGRASTDTQYF.

V gene TRBV11-3 combines with J gene TRBJ2-2; D unresolved. The CDR3 covers 14 residues. The germline CDR1 and CDR2 sequences are SGHNT and YENEEA. Trimming took off 2 bases at V and 2 bases at J, with 6 bases between the two ends. CDR3 region: CASSLNINTGELFF. The CDR3 DNA reads as TGTGCCAGCAGCTTAAATATTAACACCGGGGAGCTGTTTTTT.

The chain has TRBV4-1 and TRBJ2-7, with TRBD2 matching 7 bases. V lost 1 base to trimming and J lost 2 bases; unmatched junction nucleotides: 8. The CDR3 is 16 amino acids. Per germline, CDR1 MGHRA and CDR2 YSYEKL. CDR3 sequence: CASSQVKLADTYEQYF. The CDR3, as DNA: TGCGCCAGCAGCCAAGTAAAGCTAGCGGATACCTACGAGCAGTACTTC.

The rearrangement uses TRBV14 and TRBJ1-1; D remains ambiguous. Trimming removed 2 bases at V and 4 bases at J, with 20 bases between. Germline V gene data show CDR1 as SGHDN and CDR2 as FVKESK. This CDR3 has 17 amino acids. The CDR3 region has the DNA TGTGCCAGCAGCCAAACTGGGAGGCAGCCGGAAGGCACTGAAGCTTTCTTT. Protein sequence: CASSQTGRQPEGTEAFF.

The genes are TRBV15 and TRBJ2-7, with 7 bases identical to TRBD1. Trimming cost V 5 bases and J 0 bases; bases outside gene matches: 4. Germline V gene lookup returns CDR1 LNHNV and CDR2 YYDKDF (reference sequence). This CDR3 has 14 amino acids. The CDR3 region is CATSFGTVSYEQYF. In DNA form, the CDR3 reads TGTGCCACCAGCTTTGGGACAGTCTCCTACGAGCAGTACTTC.

This chain joins TRBV5-1 and TRBJ2-3; 7 bases are a match to TRBD2. With V trimmed by 0 bases and J by 5 bases, 6 bases remained unmatched. CDR3 length equals 15 residues. The germline V gene encodes CDR1 SGHRS and CDR2 YFSETQ. CDR3 coding DNA: TGCGCCAGCAGCTTGGGGGGAGGGCCTCAAGATACGCAGTATTTT. It codes for CASSLGGGPQDTQYF.

The chain has TRBV6-8 and TRBJ2-2; possible D gene TRBD2, 5 bases. Trimming took 2 bases from V and 6 from J, leaving 16 bases between them. The CDR3 length is 16 residues. Germline V lookup: CDR1 MNHGY, CDR2 SAAAGT. The CDR3 coding sequence is TGTGCCAGCAGTTACAACCCCCTAGCCTCACCCGGGGAGCTGTTTTTT. Translated: CASSYNPLASPGELFF.

Remarks on this clone: At one end, the junction sequence differs from germline, possibly due to a read error. The gene calls are TRBV9 and TRBJ2-1; possible D gene TRBD2, 5 bases. Germline lookup yields CDR1 SGDLS and CDR2 YYNGEE. The CDR3 extends over 15 amino acids. The CDR3 is CASSVRGSPDNEQFF. CDR3 DNA: TGTGCTAGCAGCGTTCGAGGGAGCCCAGACAATGAGCAGTTCTTC.

The chain joins TRBV15 to TRBJ1-5; D remains unclear. Germline V gene lookup returns CDR1 LNHNV and CDR2 YYDKDF (reference sequence). The CDR3 has 16 residues. Trimming removed 3 bases from V and 1 base from J, with 13 bases in between. The CDR3 sequence is CATSRSDGWSNQPQHF. The CDR3 DNA follows: TGTGCCACCAGCAGGTCGGACGGTTGGAGCAATCAGCCCCAGCATTTT.

This sequence joins TRBV15 and TRBJ2-1; TRBD2 agrees at 7 bases. The CDR3 sequence is 15 residues long. Trimming at V came to 4 bases and at J to 7 bases, leaving 10 bases not matched to a gene. Germline values: CDR1 LNHNV, CDR2 YYDKDF (reference sequence). Here the CDR3 reads CATSTVSGRGNEQFF. The CDR3 DNA follows: TGTGCCACCAGCACCGTTAGCGGGCGGGGAAATGAGCAGTTCTTC.

The V call is TRBV12-5, the J call TRBJ2-7, with a weak D call TRBD1 (6 bases). The V end lost 1 base, the J end lost 3 bases, and 7 bases lay between the germline ends. CDR1 is LGHNT and CDR2 is FRNRAP in the germline V gene. This CDR3 contains 13 residues. The CDR3 protein is CASGLDRDYEQYF. The CDR3 coding sequence is TGTGCTAGTGGTTTGGACAGGGACTACGAGCAGTACTTC.

Only one count was recorded for this clone. J is TRBJ2-1 and V is TRBV18; no definite D call. The CDR3 totals 14 residues. Germline V gene sequence: CDR1 KGHSH, CDR2 LQKENI. V lost 2 bases and J 5 bases, leaving 10 bases between the germline ends. CDR3 bases: TGTGCCAGCTCACCATCTTGGCCTAACAATGAGCAGTTCTTC. It is translated as CASSPSWPNNEQFF.